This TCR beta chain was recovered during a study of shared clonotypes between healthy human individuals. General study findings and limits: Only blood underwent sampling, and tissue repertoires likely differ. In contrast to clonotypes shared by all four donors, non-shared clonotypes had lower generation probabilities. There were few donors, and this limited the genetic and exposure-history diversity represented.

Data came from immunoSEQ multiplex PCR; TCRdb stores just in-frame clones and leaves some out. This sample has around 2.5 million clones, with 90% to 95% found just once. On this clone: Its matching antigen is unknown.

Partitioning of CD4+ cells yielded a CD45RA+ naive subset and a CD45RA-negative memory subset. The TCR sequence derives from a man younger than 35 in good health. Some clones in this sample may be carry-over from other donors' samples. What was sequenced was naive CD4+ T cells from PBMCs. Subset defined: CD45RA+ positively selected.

Here the CDR3 DNA reads TGTGCCAGCAGTCGCCTAACAGGGGTAGATACTGAAGCTTTCTTT. Its translation is CASSRLTGVDTEAFF. The chain carries TRBV2 and TRBJ1-1, with 7 bases lining up with TRBD1. This CDR3 comprises 15 residues. With 5 bases clipped from V and 5 bases from J, the junction kept 11 bases outside the gene matches. Germline lookup yields CDR1 SNHLY and CDR2 FYNNEI.